This is a list of T cell receptor beta chains from one sample in a study of T cells in localized non-small cell lung cancer. Repertoires were generated with immunoSEQ multiplex PCR, while TCRdb's copy carries only in-frame clones and drops some. The table has over 30,000 clones, approximately 84% seen once. This sample comprised peripheral blood, obtained before any cancer treatment. Receptors were obtained from an older male donor with stage III lung adenocarcinoma. Each CDR3 is given with its conserved first and last residue. D genes are given only for firm matches. A clone size is listed for some rows: how often the clone was seen (once, few, many), or a class if it is expanded.

.	.	TRBV2	TRBJ1-2	TGTGCCAGCACCCGTGAAGGAGCTAACTATGGCTACACCTTC	CASTREGANYGYTF
.	.	TRBV2	TRBJ1-1	TGTGCCAGCAACGCGGTAACGTCGGGTGGGAGTACGAACACTGAAGCTTTCTTT	CASNAVTSGGSTNTEAFF
TRBD2	.	TRBV4-1	TRBJ2-3	TGCGCCAGCAGCCAACTCCCGGGAGGCTCAGATACGCAGTATTTT	CASSQLPGGSDTQYF
.	.	TRBV19	TRBJ1-5	TGTGCCAGTAGTCCGCAATTCAGCAATCAGCCCCAGCATTTT	CASSPQFSNQPQHF
TRBD2	once	TRBV18	TRBJ2-1	TGTGCCAGCTCACCGGCGCCAGCGGGAGTACTCAATGAGCAGTTCTTC	CASSPAPAGVLNEQFF
.	.	TRBV11-2	TRBJ2-3	TGTGCCTGGGGAGTTACGCAGTATTTT	CAWGVTQYF
.	.	TRBV25-1	TRBJ2-1	TGTGCCAGCGCCGGGACCAAAGCAATAGAGCAGTTCTTC	CASAGTKAIEQFF
.	.	TRBV30	TRBJ2-1	TGTGCCTGGAGCGTGGCCGGGGCCGGGGATGAGCAGTTCTTC	CAWSVAGAGDEQFF
TRBD1	.	TRBV5-1	TRBJ2-1	TGCGCCAGCAGCTTAACCGCCGGGACAGCTGAGCAGTTCTTC	CASSLTAGTAEQFF
TRBD1	.	TRBV27	TRBJ1-6	TGTGCCAGCAGGTTTCTATTAGGGGGCTTGAATTCACCCCTCCACTTT	CASRFLLGGLNSPLHF
.	.	TRBV6-1	TRBJ2-3	TGTGCCAGCAGTGGTAGATTTGGGAGCACAGATACGCAGTATTTT	CASSGRFGSTDTQYF
.	.	TRBV4-1	TRBJ2-2	TGCGCCAGCAGCCAAGGGGGGGGGCTACTCCCCGGGGAGCTGTTTTTT	CASSQGGGLLPGELFF
TRBD2	.	TRBV7-8	TRBJ2-7	TGTGCCAGCACAATTGGGACTAGCGGCTACGAGCAGTACTTC	CASTIGTSGYEQYF
TRBD2	.	TRBV10-2	TRBJ2-1	TGCGCCAGCAGTGAGCAAAGCGGGAGCAGTGAGCAGTTCTTC	CASSEQSGSSEQFF
TRBD1	.	TRBV18	TRBJ1-4	TGTGCCAGCTCACCACCGCTGGCAGGGGGCGAGGGAAAACTGTTTTTT	CASSPPLAGGEGKLFF
.	.	TRBV7-9	TRBJ1-4	TGTGCCAGCAGCTGGGGCGAGACGATCCCCGGTGAAAAACTGTTTTTT	CASSWGETIPGEKLFF
TRBD1	.	TRBV5-1	TRBJ2-5	TGCGCCAGCAGCTTGGGGGGACAGGGAGGCCAAGAGACCCAGTACTTC	CASSLGGQGGQETQYF
.	.	TRBV6-5	TRBJ2-5	TGTGCCAGCAGCTCGGCCGGGCAAGGGGGGACCCAGTACTTC	CASSSAGQGGTQYF
.	.	TRBV5-4	TRBJ1-3	TGTGCCAGCAGCTTAACTGGAAACACCATATATTTT	CASSLTGNTIYF
.	.	TRBV5-8	TRBJ2-3	TGTGCCAGCACCGTGTCGGGGAACACAGATACGCAGTATTTT	CASTVSGNTDTQYF